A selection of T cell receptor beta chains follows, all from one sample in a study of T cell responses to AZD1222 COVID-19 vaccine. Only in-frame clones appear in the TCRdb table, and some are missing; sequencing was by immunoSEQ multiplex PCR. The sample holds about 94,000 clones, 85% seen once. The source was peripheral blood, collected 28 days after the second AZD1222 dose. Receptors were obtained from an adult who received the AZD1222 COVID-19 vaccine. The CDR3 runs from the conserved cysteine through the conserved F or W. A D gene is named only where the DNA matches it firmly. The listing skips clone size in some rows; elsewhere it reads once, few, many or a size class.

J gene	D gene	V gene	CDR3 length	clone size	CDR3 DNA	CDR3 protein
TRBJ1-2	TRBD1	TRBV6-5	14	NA	TGTGCCAGCAGCCTGGACAGGGTGGTGCGGGGCTACACCTTC	CASSLDRVVRGYTF
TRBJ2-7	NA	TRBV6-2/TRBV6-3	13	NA	TGTGCCAGCAGTTACTACGACCTGGGGGGGCAGTACTTC	CASSYYDLGGQYF
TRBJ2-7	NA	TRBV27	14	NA	TGTGCCAGCAGTTCTCGAGCGTACTCCTACGAGCAGTACTTC	CASSSRAYSYEQYF
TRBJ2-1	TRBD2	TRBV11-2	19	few	TGTGCCAGCAGCTTAAACGACCGCGGCCTAGCGGTCTCCTACAATGAGCAGTTCTTC	CASSLNDRGLAVSYNEQFF
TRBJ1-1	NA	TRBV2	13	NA	TGTGCCAGCAGTGAAGTCCGGAACACTGAAGCTTTCTTT	CASSEVRNTEAFF
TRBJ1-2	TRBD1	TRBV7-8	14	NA	TGTGCCAGCAGCTTAACAGGGGCTAACTATGGCTACACCTTC	CASSLTGANYGYTF
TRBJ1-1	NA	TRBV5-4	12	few	TGTGCCAGCAGCTTGAAGGACCGCGAAGCTTTCTTT	CASSLKDREAFF
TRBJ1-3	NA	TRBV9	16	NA	TGTGCCAGCAGCGTAGTCGGGGGGACCTCTGGAAACACCATATATTTT	CASSVVGGTSGNTIYF
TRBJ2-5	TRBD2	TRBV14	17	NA	TGTGCCAGCAGTCGCCTGCGGGTAGCGGGACCTCAAGAGACCCAGTACTTC	CASSRLRVAGPQETQYF
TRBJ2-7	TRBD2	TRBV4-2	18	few	TGTGCCAGCAGCCAAGGATTTGGACTAGCGGTATCCTCCTACGAGCAGTACTTC	CASSQGFGLAVSSYEQYF
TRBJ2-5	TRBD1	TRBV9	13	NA	TGTGCCAGCAGCCCCCGGACAGGAGAGACCCAGTACTTC	CASSPRTGETQYF
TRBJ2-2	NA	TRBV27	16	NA	TGTGCCAGCAGTTTATCGTCAGGGTGGTTGACCGGGGAGCTGTTTTTT	CASSLSSGWLTGELFF
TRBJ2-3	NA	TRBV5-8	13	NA	TGTGCCAGCGAACTGGGTAGCACAGATACGCAGTATTTT	CASELGSTDTQYF
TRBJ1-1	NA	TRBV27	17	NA	TGTGCCAGCAGTTTATCTCGGGGGGCAGGGGTTAGTCAACGAGCTTTCTTT	CASSLSRGAGVSQRAFF
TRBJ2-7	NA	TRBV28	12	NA	TGTGCCAGCACCGCAGGGGCCTACGAGCAGTACTTC	CASTAGAYEQYF
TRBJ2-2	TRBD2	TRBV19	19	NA	TGTGCCAGTAGTACGGGACTAGCGGGAGGAGGTCGGAACACCGGGGAGCTGTTTTTT	CASSTGLAGGGRNTGELFF
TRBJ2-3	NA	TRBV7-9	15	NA	TGTGCCAGCAGCTTAGCGCTCTTGGGCACAGATACGCAGTATTTT	CASSLALLGTDTQYF
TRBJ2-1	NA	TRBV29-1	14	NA	TGCAGCGTGACCCGGGACACCTTCGGCAATGAGCAGTTCTTC	CSVTRDTFGNEQFF
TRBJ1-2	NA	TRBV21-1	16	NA	TGTGCCAGCAGCAAAGATGGACAGGGGGGGTTCTATGGCTACACCTTC	CASSKDGQGGFYGYTF
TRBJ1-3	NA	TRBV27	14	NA	TGTGCCAGCAGTTTACGGTCCTCTGGAAACACCATATATTTT	CASSLRSSGNTIYF
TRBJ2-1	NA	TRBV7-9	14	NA	TGTGCCAGCAGCTTAGGAGGGGGGGACGATGAGCAGTTCTTC	CASSLGGGDDEQFF
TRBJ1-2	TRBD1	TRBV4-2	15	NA	TGTGCCAGCAGCCAATCCGGGACAGGTAGCTATGGCTACACCTTC	CASSQSGTGSYGYTF
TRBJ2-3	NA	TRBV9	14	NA	TGTGCCAGCAGCGCGAGCCCTAGCACAGATACGCAGTATTTT	CASSASPSTDTQYF
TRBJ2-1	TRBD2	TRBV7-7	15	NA	TGTGCTAGCAGCCAAAGCGGGGGGGGATACAATGAGCAGTTCTTC	CASSQSGGGYNEQFF
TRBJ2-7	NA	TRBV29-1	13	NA	TGCAGCGTTGAAGACACCACCCCCCACGAGCAGTACTTC	CSVEDTTPHEQYF
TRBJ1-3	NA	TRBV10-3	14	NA	TGTGCCATCACGGACAGCGGGTCTGGAAGCACCATATATTTT	CAITDSGSGSTIYF
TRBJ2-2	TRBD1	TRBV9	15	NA	TGTGCCAGCAGCACCCGGACAGGGCGGACCGGGGAGCTGTTTTTT	CASSTRTGRTGELFF
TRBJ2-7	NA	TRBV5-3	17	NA	TGTGCCAGAAGCCCTGGGGACCTCGAGACAGAGCTTTACGAGCAGTACTTC	CARSPGDLETELYEQYF
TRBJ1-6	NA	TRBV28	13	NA	TGTGCCAGCAGTCTAGTGGCAACGGCACCCCTCCACTTT	CASSLVATAPLHF
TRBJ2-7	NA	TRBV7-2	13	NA	TGTGCCAGCAGCAGACGGGACACGTTAGAGCAGTACTTC	CASSRRDTLEQYF
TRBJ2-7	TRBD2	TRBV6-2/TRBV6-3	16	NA	TGTGCCAGCAGTTCCGGGACTATCCTCACTTATTACGAGCAGTACTTC	CASSSGTILTYYEQYF
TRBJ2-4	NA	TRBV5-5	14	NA	TGTGCCAGCAGCTCGTTTCGAGCCAAAAACATTCAGTACTTC	CASSSFRAKNIQYF
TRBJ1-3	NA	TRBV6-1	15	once	TGTGCCAGCAGTGAAGCGGGGGTCTCTGGAAACACCATATATTTT	CASSEAGVSGNTIYF
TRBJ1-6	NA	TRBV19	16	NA	TGTGCCAGTAGTATAAGCGTAGGGGGTGGGGATTCACCCCTCCACTTT	CASSISVGGGDSPLHF
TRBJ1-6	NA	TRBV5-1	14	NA	TGCGCCAGCAGCTTGGGACAGGCAGATTCACCCCTCCACTTT	CASSLGQADSPLHF
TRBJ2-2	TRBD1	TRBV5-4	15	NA	TGTGCCAGCAGCTTGGACAGGGGTTCCACCGGGGAGCTGTTTTTT	CASSLDRGSTGELFF
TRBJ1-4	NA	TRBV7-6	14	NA	TGTGCCAGCAGCTTAAGAGGGGGTAATGAAAAACTGTTTTTT	CASSLRGGNEKLFF
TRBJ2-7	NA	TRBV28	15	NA	TGTGCCAGCAGTTTCGCCTCCGGGATAACCTACGAGCAGTACTTC	CASSFASGITYEQYF
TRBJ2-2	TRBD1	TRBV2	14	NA	TGTGCCACCAGGGGACAGGGGGTGGCCGGGGAGCTGTTTTTT	CATRGQGVAGELFF
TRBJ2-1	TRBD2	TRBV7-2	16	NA	TGTGCCAGCAGCTCTAGACTAGCCACCTCCTACAATGAGCAGTTCTTC	CASSSRLATSYNEQFF
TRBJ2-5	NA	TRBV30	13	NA	TGTGCCTGGAGCCTTGGTTTTCGAGAGACCCAGTACTTC	CAWSLGFRETQYF
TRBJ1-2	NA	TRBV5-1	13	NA	TGCGCCAGCAGCTTGGCCGACGACTATGGCTACACCTTC	CASSLADDYGYTF
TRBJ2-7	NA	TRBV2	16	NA	TGTGCCAGCAGTGAAGTTTCGGGGTGGTTTCAGGACGAGCAGTACTTC	CASSEVSGWFQDEQYF
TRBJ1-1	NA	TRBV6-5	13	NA	TGTGCCAGCACCTCACAGGGGAACACTGAAGCTTTCTTT	CASTSQGNTEAFF
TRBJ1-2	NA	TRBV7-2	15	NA	TGTGCCAGCAGCTTAAGTGACAGAATTAACTATGGCTACACCTTC	CASSLSDRINYGYTF
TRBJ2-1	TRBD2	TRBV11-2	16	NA	TGTGCCAGCAGCTTATCAGGACTAGCGGGGTTTTATGAGCAGTTCTTC	CASSLSGLAGFYEQFF
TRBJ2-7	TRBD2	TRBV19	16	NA	TGTGCCAGTAGTACCCGAAGGACTAGCGGGATTGAGGAGCAGTACTTC	CASSTRRTSGIEEQYF
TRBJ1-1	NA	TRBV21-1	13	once	TGTGCCAGCAGCAATGGGCCATCAAGAGAAGCTTTCTTT	CASSNGPSREAFF
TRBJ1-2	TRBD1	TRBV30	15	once	TGTGCCTGGAGACAGCCGGGACAGGGGGTCTCGGGCTACACCTTC	CAWRQPGQGVSGYTF
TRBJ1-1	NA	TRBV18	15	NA	TGTGCCAGCTCACCACCAATCCCTACGGCCTCCCTAGCTTTCTTT	CASSPPIPTASLAFF
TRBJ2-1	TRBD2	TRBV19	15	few	TGTGCCAGTAGTAGCAGCGGGGGAACAGTTAATGAGCAGTTCTTC	CASSSSGGTVNEQFF
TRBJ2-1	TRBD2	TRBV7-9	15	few	TGTGCCAGCAGCTTCGCTAGCGGGGGCTACAATGAGCAGTTCTTC	CASSFASGGYNEQFF
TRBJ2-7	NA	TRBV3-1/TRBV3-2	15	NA	TGTGCCAGCAGCCAAGATCCCCGGCCTGTCTACGAGCAGTACTTC	CASSQDPRPVYEQYF
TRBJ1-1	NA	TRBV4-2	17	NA	TGTGCCAGCAGCCAAGATTGGTCCCCAGGGGCGAACACTGAAGCTTTCTTT	CASSQDWSPGANTEAFF
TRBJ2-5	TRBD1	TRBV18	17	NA	TGTGCCAGCTCACCTACAGGGCCGCCAGGGGGCCAAGAGACCCAGTACTTC	CASSPTGPPGGQETQYF